The sequence of this TCR beta chain was determined in a study of identical twins. The CDR3 extends over 13 amino acids. Unmatched junction bases numbered 6, after V lost 9 bases and J lost 4 bases. CDR1 WNHNN and CDR2 SYGVQD come from the germline V gene (reference sequence). TCRdb reprocessed the 5' RACE reads with MiXCR, giving one entry per CDR3 protein. The sample consists of approximately 410,000 distinct CDR3 sequences, around 20% of them appearing once. The source is a man aged 50 to 60 in good health. Source material: naive T cells sorted from blood. The gene calls are TRBV10-1 and TRBJ1-5, with TRBD1 identical over 7 bases. The CDR3 DNA reads TGCGCCAGTCCGACAGGGAATAATCAGCCCCAGCATTTT. Its protein is CASPTGNNQPQHF.